The following is a T cell receptor (beta chain) sequence with its context. Its matching antigen is unknown. The germline V gene encodes CDR1 SGHRS and CDR2 YFSETQ. With 4 bases clipped from V and 1 base from J, the junction kept 6 bases outside the gene matches. There are 15 residues in the CDR3. Every subset had its genomic DNA shared out evenly among several immunoSEQ plates. The repertoire was sequenced with immunoSEQ multiplex PCR; TCRdb's copy has only in-frame clones and lacks some. The data hold about 2.2 million clones, with 90% to 95% observed a single time. This sample stems from a study of shared clonotypes between healthy human individuals. Findings and caveats of the study: Non-shared clonotypes displayed generation probabilities falling below those of clonotypes present in all four donors. Researchers found naive subsets generally carried larger estimated richness than memory subsets. Rarefaction indicated that sorted-subset sequencing remained incomplete although depth was large.

Naive CD8 cells were CD45RO-negative, positively selected for CCR7, excluding terminally differentiated effector memory CD45RA+ cells. What was sequenced was naive CD8+ T cells from PBMCs. The clonotype was recovered from a young man in good health. Some clones in this sample may be carry-over from other donors' samples. The chain recombines TRBV5-1 with TRBJ2-7; 9 bases agree with TRBD1. The CDR3 DNA sequence: TGCGCCAGCAGCGCCGGGACAGGGAGATCCTACGAGCAGTACTTC. As protein: CASSAGTGRSYEQYF.